This T cell receptor beta chain was profiled in a study of CD8 T cells in Susac syndrome. For the study at large: Intravenous immunoglobulin alone or corticosteroids were being given to patients with Susac syndrome at blood draw, unless they were therapy-naive.

With random hexamers, roughly 0.45 to 1 ug RNA was reverse transcribed. Amplification of the TCR beta CDR3 was carried out by immunoSEQ multiplex PCR, which spanned a total of 54 Vbeta and 13 Jbeta segments. MiXCR was run by TCRdb on the immunoSEQ multiplex PCR reads, yielding one entry per CDR3 protein. The table lists about 210,000 distinct CDR3 sequences, around 93% of them singletons. Study observations and caveats: When the CD4+ T cell repertoires of patients with Susac syndrome were examined, they did not show any clonal expansion.

The J segment lost 8 bases and the V segment lost 5 bases, leaving 11 bases of the junction unmatched. CDR1 and CDR2 from the germline V gene are SGHTA and FQGNSA. This CDR3 region has 14 residues. A word on this clonotype: What it binds is unknown.

The clonotype was recovered from a human donor with Susac syndrome. J is TRBJ1-1 and V is TRBV7-2, with TRBD1 identical over 7 bases. Sequences were obtained from CD4+ T cells from PBMCs. Here the CDR3 DNA reads TGTGCCAGCAGCCAAGGGGACAGATTCTCCGAAGCTTTCTTT. It codes for CASSQGDRFSEAFF.